The entry below describes one TCR beta chain. Naive and memory CD4+ T cell DNA was deep-sequenced without culture. Only in-frame clones appear in the TCRdb table, and some are missing; sequencing was by immunoSEQ multiplex PCR. The data contain around 56,000 clones, about nine tenths of them singletons. CD4+ T cells from unexposed donors were obtained before the COVID-19 pandemic (2011-2018). Looked up from germline, CDR1 is KGHSH and CDR2 is LQKENI. The CDR3 totals 14 residues. The ends lost 2 bases at V and 5 bases at J; junction bases unmatched: 0. This entry comes from a study of CD4 T cells in relation to SARS-CoV-2 and coronaviruses.

The receptor was isolated from a human donor in good health. The material sequenced was memory CD4+ T cells from PBMCs. The genes are TRBV18 and TRBJ2-5, with 12 bases aligning to TRBD2. CDR3 protein: CASSPTSGRETQYF. CDR3 bases: TGTGCCAGCTCACCAACTAGCGGGAGGGAGACCCAGTACTTC.